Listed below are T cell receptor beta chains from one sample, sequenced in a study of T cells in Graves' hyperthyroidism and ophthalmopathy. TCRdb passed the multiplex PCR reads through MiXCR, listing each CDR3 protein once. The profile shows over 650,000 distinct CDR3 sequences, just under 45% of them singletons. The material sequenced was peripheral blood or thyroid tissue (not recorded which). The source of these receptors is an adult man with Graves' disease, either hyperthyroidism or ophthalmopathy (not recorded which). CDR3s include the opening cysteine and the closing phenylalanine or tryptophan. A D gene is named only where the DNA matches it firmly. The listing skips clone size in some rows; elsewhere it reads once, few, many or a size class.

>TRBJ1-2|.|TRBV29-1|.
CSASSLHDPNYGYTF
TGCAGCGCCAGTAGCCTACACGATCCAAACTATGGCTACACCTTC
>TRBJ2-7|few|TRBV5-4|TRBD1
CASSLRTGTTYEQYF
TGTGCCAGCAGCCTCCGGACAGGTACCACCTACGAGCAGTACTTC
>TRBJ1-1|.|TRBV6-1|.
CASRTRPGLKFNTEAFF
TGTGCCAGCAGAACAAGACCGGGCCTCAAATTTAACACTGAAGCTTTCTTT
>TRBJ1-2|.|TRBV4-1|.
CASSQGRSRYTF
TGCGCCAGCAGCCAAGGACGGAGCAGGTACACCTTC
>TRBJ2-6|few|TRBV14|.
CASSQANSGANVLTF
TGTGCCAGCAGCCAAGCGAACTCTGGGGCCAACGTCCTGACTTTC
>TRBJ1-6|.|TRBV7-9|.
CASSLAAVQGNSPLHF
TGTGCCAGCAGCTTAGCCGCCGTGCAGGGGAATTCACCCCTCCACTTT
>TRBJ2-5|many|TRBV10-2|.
CASSELSATQYF
TGCGCCAGCAGTGAGTTAAGTGCGACCCAGTACTTC
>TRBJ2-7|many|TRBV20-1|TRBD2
CSARRTSGYEQYF
TGCAGTGCTCGACGGACTAGCGGCTACGAGCAGTACTTC
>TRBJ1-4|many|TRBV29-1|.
CSVPGRNEKLFF
TGCAGCGTCCCAGGGCGTAATGAAAAACTGTTTTTT
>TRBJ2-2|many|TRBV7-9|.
CASSVVTGELFF
TGTGCCAGCAGCGTAGTCACCGGGGAGCTGTTTTTT
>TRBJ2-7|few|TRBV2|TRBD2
CASSQEGTSGYYEQYF
TGTGCCAGCAGCCAAGAGGGGACTAGCGGGTATTACGAGCAGTACTTC
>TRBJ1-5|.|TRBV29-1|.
CSVAQQGAGNQPQHF
TGCAGCGTTGCGCAACAGGGTGCAGGCAATCAGCCCCAGCATTTT
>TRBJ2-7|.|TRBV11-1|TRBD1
CASSFRDRGRAYEQYF
TGTGCCAGCAGCTTCCGGGACAGGGGGCGCGCGTACGAGCAGTACTTC
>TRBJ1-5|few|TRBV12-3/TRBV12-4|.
CASSLWDTSNQPQHF
TGTGCCAGCAGTTTATGGGACACTAGCAATCAGCCCCAGCATTTT
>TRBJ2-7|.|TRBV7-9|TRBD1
CASSPHSTGEPGEQYF
TGTGCCAGCAGCCCCCACTCGACAGGGGAGCCAGGGGAGCAGTACTTC
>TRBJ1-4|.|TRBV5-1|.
CASSPAVNEKLFF
TGCGCCAGCAGCCCGGCAGTTAATGAAAAACTGTTTTTT
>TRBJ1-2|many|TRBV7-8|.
CASSLDKGALIGYTF
TGTGCCAGCAGCCTAGACAAGGGCGCCCTGATAGGCTACACCTTC
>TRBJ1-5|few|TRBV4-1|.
CASSQAFAGFGQPQHF
TGTGCCAGCAGCCAAGCTTTTGCAGGGTTCGGGCAGCCCCAGCATTTT
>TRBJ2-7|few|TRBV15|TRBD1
CATSREAIDRGDYEQYF
TGTGCCACCAGCAGAGAGGCTATCGACAGGGGGGACTACGAGCAGTACTTC
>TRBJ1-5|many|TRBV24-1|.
CATSDNGSNQPQHF
TGTGCCACCAGTGATAACGGAAGCAACCAGCCCCAGCATTTT
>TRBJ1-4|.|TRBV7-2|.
CASSPWEGSKLFF
TGTGCCAGCAGCCCCTGGGAAGGAAGCAAACTGTTTTTT
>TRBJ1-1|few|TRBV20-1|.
CSAREAGRNTEAFF
TGCAGTGCTAGAGAGGCAGGGAGGAACACTGAAGCTTTCTTT
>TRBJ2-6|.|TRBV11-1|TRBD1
CASSLPTGGFSGANVLTF
TGTGCCAGCAGCTTACCGACAGGGGGCTTCTCTGGGGCCAACGTCCTGACTTTC
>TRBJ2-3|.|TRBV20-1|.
CSARSTITDTQYF
TGCAGTGCTAGGTCTACTATCACAGATACGCAGTATTTT
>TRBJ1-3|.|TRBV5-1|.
CASSSTPGSSGNTIYF
TGCGCCAGCAGCTCGACTCCAGGGTCCTCTGGAAACACCATATATTTT
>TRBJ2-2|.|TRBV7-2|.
CASSGRRFTSTGELFF
TGTGCCAGCAGCGGACGTCGGTTTACTTCCACCGGGGAGCTGTTTTTT
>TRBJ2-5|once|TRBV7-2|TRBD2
CAGSQSGGGETQYF
TGTGCCGGCAGCCAATCAGGCGGGGGGGAGACCCAGTACTTC
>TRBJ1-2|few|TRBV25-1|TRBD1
CASSQDMGDRGRGIGF
TGCGCCAGCAGCCAAGATATGGGGGACAGGGGGCGCGGTATTGGCTTC
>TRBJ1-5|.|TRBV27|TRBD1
CASRTGVGKPQHF
TGTGCCAGCAGAACAGGGGTCGGTAAGCCCCAGCATTTT
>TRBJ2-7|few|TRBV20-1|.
CSANVRPDIYEQYF
TGCAGTGCTAATGTCCGTCCTGACATCTACGAGCAGTACTTC
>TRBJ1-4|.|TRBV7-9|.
CASSRTSGEKLFF
TGTGCCAGCAGCCGGACTAGCGGGGAAAAACTGTTTTTT
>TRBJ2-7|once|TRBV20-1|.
CSARGASVYEQYF
TGCAGTGCTAGAGGGGCCTCGGTCTACGAGCAGTACTTC
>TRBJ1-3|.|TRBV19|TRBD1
CASSLQGAAGNTIYF
TGTGCCAGTAGTTTACAGGGGGCGGCTGGAAACACCATATATTTT
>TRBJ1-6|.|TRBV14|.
CASSSVSNSPLHF
TGTGCCAGCAGCTCCGTCAGCAATTCACCCCTCCACTTT
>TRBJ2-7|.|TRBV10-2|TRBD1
CASSEPWDREVYEQYF
TGCGCCAGCAGTGAGCCGTGGGACAGGGAGGTGTACGAGCAGTACTTC
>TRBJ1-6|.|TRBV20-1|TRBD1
CSARSGGNNSPLHF
TGCAGTGCTAGGTCAGGGGGCAATAATTCACCCCTCCACTTT
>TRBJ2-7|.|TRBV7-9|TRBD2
CASSPRQAGRATYEQHF
TGTGCCAGCAGCCCACGCCAAGCGGGGCGGGCGACCTACGAGCAGCACTTC
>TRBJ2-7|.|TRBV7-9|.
CASITRAQGYYEQYF
TGTGCCAGCATCACCCGGGCCCAGGGGTACTACGAGCAGTACTTC
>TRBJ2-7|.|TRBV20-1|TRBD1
CSAPGTGIYGQYF
TGCAGTGCACCAGGGACAGGGATCTACGGGCAGTACTTC
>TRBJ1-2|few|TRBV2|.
CASISVPGRRNYGYTF
TGTGCCAGCATCTCAGTTCCGGGACGGAGAAACTATGGCTACACCTTC
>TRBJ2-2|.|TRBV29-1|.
CSVVWQINTGELFF
TGCAGCGTTGTTTGGCAGATAAACACCGGGGAGCTGTTTTTT
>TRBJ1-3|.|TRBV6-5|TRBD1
CASSYQGQGGDTIYF
TGTGCCAGCAGTTACCAAGGACAGGGAGGAGACACCATATATTTT
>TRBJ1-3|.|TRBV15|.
CATSRAGTDF
TGTGCCACCAGCAGGGCCGGGACCGATTTT
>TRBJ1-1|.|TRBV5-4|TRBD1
CASSLGGRDSSEAFF
TGTGCCAGCAGCTTGGGGGGCCGGGACAGCTCTGAAGCTTTCTTT
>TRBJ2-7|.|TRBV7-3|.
CASSLTGGGPYEQYF
TGTGCCAGCAGCTTAACAGGAGGGGGGCCCTACGAGCAGTACTTC
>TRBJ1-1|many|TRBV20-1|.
CSARVNTEAFF
TGCAGTGCTAGAGTGAACACTGAAGCTTTCTTT
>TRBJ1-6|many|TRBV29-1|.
CSATTGAINNSPLHF
TGCAGCGCCACTACCGGGGCTATAAATAATTCACCCCTCCACTTT
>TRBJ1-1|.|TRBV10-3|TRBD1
CASSPWSTGGRAEAFF
TGTGCCAGCAGTCCCTGGTCCACAGGGGGGAGGGCTGAAGCTTTCTTT
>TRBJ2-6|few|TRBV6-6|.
CASSYIGSSGANVLTF
TGTGCCAGCAGTTATATAGGCAGCTCTGGGGCCAACGTCCTGACTTTC
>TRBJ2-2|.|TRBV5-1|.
CATAENTGELFF
TGCGCCACCGCCGAAAACACCGGGGAGCTGTTTTTT
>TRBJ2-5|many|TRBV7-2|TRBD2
CASSLGSTGGRETQYF
TGTGCCAGCAGCTTAGGCAGCACGGGGGGGCGGGAGACCCAGTACTTC
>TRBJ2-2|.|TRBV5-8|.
CASSAPGGITGELFF
TGCGCCAGCAGCGCCCCCGGCGGGATCACCGGGGAGCTGTTTTTT